These T cell receptor beta chains were read from a single sample in a study of CD8 T cells in Susac syndrome. TCRdb called the immunoSEQ multiplex PCR reads again in MiXCR, with one record for every CDR3 protein. The sample holds about 110,000 distinct CDR3 sequences, 90% to 96% seen once. Sequencing used CD4+ T cells from PBMCs. These receptors originate from a human donor in good health. The CDR3 runs from the conserved cysteine through the conserved F or W. Each record gives: CDR3 protein, CDR3 DNA, V gene, clone size, D gene, J gene. A D gene is named only where the DNA matches it firmly. Size is omitted from some rows. Given values are once, few, many or a class for expanded clones.

CASSATYEQYF | TGTGCCAGCAGTGCTACCTACGAGCAGTACTTC | TRBV25-1 | - | - | TRBJ2-7
CASSLAPGWTAKTGELFF | TGTGCCAGCAGCTTAGCCCCTGGTTGGACAGCAAAAACCGGGGAGCTGTTTTTT | TRBV12-3/TRBV12-4 | once | - | TRBJ2-2
CASSSPRPGANVLTF | TGTGCCAGCAGTTCCCCAAGACCTGGGGCCAACGTCCTGACTTTC | TRBV6-5 | - | - | TRBJ2-6
CASSLPQTGDSTSIF | TGTGCCAGCAGCCTGCCCCAGACCGGGGATTCCACCTCTATTTTT | TRBV5-4 | - | - | TRBJ2-2
CASSPDRGRISQNTDTQYF | TGTGCCAGCAGCCCTGACAGGGGGCGGATCTCCCAGAACACAGATACGCAGTATTTT | TRBV7-8 | - | TRBD1 | TRBJ2-3
CASSILGPRPQHF | TGTGCCAGTAGTATCTTGGGGCCGCGGCCCCAGCATTTT | TRBV19 | - | - | TRBJ1-5
CSVEVDSYEQYF | TGCAGCGTTGAAGTCGATAGCTACGAGCAGTACTTC | TRBV29-1 | - | - | TRBJ2-7
CSAVASGDYGYTF | TGCAGCGCTGTTGCGTCAGGGGACTATGGCTACACCTTC | TRBV29-1 | - | - | TRBJ1-2
CASSLRGLAKSSYEQYF | TGTGCCAGCAGTCTGAGGGGGCTAGCGAAAAGCTCCTACGAGCAGTACTTC | TRBV6-1 | - | - | TRBJ2-7
CASSQGAARRGGELFF | TGCGCCAGCAGCCAAGGGGCTGCCCGAAGGGGCGGGGAGCTGTTTTTT | TRBV4-1 | - | - | TRBJ2-2
CASRLLVGPNSPLHF | TGTGCCAGCAGACTTTTGGTTGGCCCAAATTCACCCCTCCACTTT | TRBV27 | - | - | TRBJ1-6
CASSLRSGYEQYF | TGTGCCAGCAGCTTAAGGTCGGGTTACGAGCAGTACTTC | TRBV7-9 | - | - | TRBJ2-7
CASIPIGEQYF | TGTGCCAGCATACCGATCGGCGAGCAGTACTTC | TRBV9 | - | - | TRBJ2-7
CASSYSVRVGNTGELFF | TGTGCCAGCAGTTACTCTGTCAGGGTTGGGAACACCGGGGAGCTGTTTTTT | TRBV6-2/TRBV6-3 | - | - | TRBJ2-2
CASSDPKLHEQYF | TGTGCCAGCAGTGATCCAAAACTCCACGAGCAGTACTTC | TRBV28 | - | - | TRBJ2-7
CASRDRGSYEQYF | TGTGCCAGCAGAGACAGGGGTTCCTACGAGCAGTACTTC | TRBV7-2 | - | TRBD1 | TRBJ2-7
CASSYRSGTEDDGYTF | TGTGCCAGCAGTTACCGCTCCGGGACAGAAGACGATGGCTACACCTTC | TRBV6-2/TRBV6-3 | - | TRBD1 | TRBJ1-2
CASSVGGLLETQYF | TGTGCCAGCAGCGTGGGGGGCCTCCTCGAGACCCAGTACTTC | TRBV9 | - | - | TRBJ2-5
CASRPDGGYSNQPQHF | TGTGCCAGCCGACCAGACGGCGGTTATAGCAATCAGCCCCAGCATTTT | TRBV6-1 | - | - | TRBJ1-5
CASSQSLSGSYGYTF | TGTGCCAGCAGCCAAAGCTTATCAGGGTCCTATGGCTACACCTTC | TRBV3-1 | once | - | TRBJ1-2
CASSGTGTVYTGELFF | TGTGCCAGCAGCGGGACGGGGACAGTATACACCGGGGAGCTGTTTTTT | TRBV5-4 | - | TRBD1 | TRBJ2-2
CASSAESYSNQPQHF | TGTGCCAGCTCCGCGGAAAGCTATAGCAATCAGCCCCAGCATTTT | TRBV2 | - | - | TRBJ1-5
CASSQAGTGAGGYTF | TGCGCCAGCAGCCAAGCCGGGACAGGGGCCGGTGGCTACACCTTC | TRBV4-1 | - | TRBD1 | TRBJ1-2
CSVTSQYSGMYEQYF | TGCAGCGTTACTTCCCAATATAGCGGGATGTACGAGCAGTACTTC | TRBV29-1 | - | TRBD2 | TRBJ2-7
CAWSVGTGVRWTEAFF | TGTGCCTGGAGTGTAGGGACAGGGGTTCGTTGGACTGAAGCTTTCTTT | TRBV30 | once | TRBD1 | TRBJ1-1
CSARQGGQPQHF | TGCAGTGCTAGACAGGGAGGGCAGCCCCAGCATTTT | TRBV20-1 | - | - | TRBJ1-5
CASSVGGMNYEQYF | TGTGCCAGCAGTGTCGGAGGGATGAACTACGAGCAGTACTTC | TRBV28 | - | - | TRBJ2-7
CASRLVYQETQYF | TGTGCCAGCAGACTAGTATATCAAGAGACCCAGTACTTC | TRBV2 | - | - | TRBJ2-5
CSVRDAHEQYF | TGCAGCGTTCGGGACGCGCACGAGCAGTACTTC | TRBV29-1 | once | - | TRBJ2-7
CAWSHLLGTGSYNEQFF | TGTGCCTGGAGTCATCTATTAGGGACAGGCTCCTACAATGAGCAGTTCTTC | TRBV30 | - | TRBD1 | TRBJ2-1
CASSPAGQGLPQFF | TGTGCCAGCAGCCCGGCCGGACAGGGTCTTCCTCAGTTCTTC | TRBV3-1 | - | TRBD1 | TRBJ2-1
CSVPLWGYNEQFF | TGCAGCGTCCCCCTGTGGGGCTACAATGAGCAGTTCTTC | TRBV29-1 | - | - | TRBJ2-1
CASTSIGTVPREQYF | TGCGCCAGCACTTCCATCGGGACAGTGCCTAGGGAGCAGTACTTC | TRBV23-1 | once | TRBD1 | TRBJ2-7
CASSLRDYSYNEQFF | TGTGCCAGCAGTCTCCGGGATTACTCCTACAATGAGCAGTTCTTC | TRBV12-3/TRBV12-4 | - | - | TRBJ2-1
CASRESGGSTGELFF | TGCGCCAGCAGAGAGTCAGGGGGCTCCACCGGGGAGCTGTTTTTT | TRBV5-1 | - | TRBD1 | TRBJ2-2
CATSRDPSVAGSAYEQYF | TGTGCCACCAGCAGAGATCCCTCGGTTGCGGGATCAGCCTACGAGCAGTACTTC | TRBV15 | - | - | TRBJ2-7
CASSFGPGNTIYF | TGTGCCAGCAGCTTCGGACCTGGAAACACCATATATTTT | TRBV7-8 | - | - | TRBJ1-3
CASSWGGAGANVLTF | TGTGCCAGCAGTTGGGGAGGGGCCGGGGCCAACGTCCTGACTTTC | TRBV12-3/TRBV12-4 | - | TRBD2 | TRBJ2-6
CAWSPRTGYTF | TGTGCCTGGAGTCCCAGGACTGGCTACACCTTC | TRBV30 | - | - | TRBJ1-2
CASSYSSGSSYNEQFF | TGTGCCAGCAGCTACTCTAGCGGGAGCTCCTACAATGAGCAGTTCTTC | TRBV7-2 | - | TRBD2 | TRBJ2-1